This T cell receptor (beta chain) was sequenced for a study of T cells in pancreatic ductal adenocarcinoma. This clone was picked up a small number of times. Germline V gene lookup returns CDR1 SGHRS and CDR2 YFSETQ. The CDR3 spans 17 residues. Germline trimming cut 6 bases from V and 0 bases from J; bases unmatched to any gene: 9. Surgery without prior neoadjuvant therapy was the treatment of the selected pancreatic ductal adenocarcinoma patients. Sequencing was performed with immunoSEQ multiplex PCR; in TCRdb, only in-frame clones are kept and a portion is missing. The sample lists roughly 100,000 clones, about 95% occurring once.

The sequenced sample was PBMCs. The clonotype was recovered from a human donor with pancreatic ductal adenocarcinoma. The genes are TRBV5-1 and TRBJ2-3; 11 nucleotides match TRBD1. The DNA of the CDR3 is TGCGCCAGCAATACTGGACAGGGGGCCTACAGCACAGATACGCAGTATTTT. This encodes CASNTGQGAYSTDTQYF.